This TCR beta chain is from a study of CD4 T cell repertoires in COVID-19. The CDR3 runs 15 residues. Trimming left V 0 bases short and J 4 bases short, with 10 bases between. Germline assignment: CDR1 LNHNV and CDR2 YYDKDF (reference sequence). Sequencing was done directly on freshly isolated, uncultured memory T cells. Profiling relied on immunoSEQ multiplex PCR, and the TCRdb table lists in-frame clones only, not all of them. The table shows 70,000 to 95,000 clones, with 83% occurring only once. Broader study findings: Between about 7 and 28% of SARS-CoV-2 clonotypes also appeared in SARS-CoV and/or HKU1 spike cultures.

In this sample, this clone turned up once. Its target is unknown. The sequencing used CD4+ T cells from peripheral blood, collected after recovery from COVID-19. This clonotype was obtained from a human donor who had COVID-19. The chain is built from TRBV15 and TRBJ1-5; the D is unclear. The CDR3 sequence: CATSRDPLSNQPQHF. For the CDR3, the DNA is TGTGCCACCAGCAGAGATCCGCTGAGTAATCAGCCCCAGCATTTT.